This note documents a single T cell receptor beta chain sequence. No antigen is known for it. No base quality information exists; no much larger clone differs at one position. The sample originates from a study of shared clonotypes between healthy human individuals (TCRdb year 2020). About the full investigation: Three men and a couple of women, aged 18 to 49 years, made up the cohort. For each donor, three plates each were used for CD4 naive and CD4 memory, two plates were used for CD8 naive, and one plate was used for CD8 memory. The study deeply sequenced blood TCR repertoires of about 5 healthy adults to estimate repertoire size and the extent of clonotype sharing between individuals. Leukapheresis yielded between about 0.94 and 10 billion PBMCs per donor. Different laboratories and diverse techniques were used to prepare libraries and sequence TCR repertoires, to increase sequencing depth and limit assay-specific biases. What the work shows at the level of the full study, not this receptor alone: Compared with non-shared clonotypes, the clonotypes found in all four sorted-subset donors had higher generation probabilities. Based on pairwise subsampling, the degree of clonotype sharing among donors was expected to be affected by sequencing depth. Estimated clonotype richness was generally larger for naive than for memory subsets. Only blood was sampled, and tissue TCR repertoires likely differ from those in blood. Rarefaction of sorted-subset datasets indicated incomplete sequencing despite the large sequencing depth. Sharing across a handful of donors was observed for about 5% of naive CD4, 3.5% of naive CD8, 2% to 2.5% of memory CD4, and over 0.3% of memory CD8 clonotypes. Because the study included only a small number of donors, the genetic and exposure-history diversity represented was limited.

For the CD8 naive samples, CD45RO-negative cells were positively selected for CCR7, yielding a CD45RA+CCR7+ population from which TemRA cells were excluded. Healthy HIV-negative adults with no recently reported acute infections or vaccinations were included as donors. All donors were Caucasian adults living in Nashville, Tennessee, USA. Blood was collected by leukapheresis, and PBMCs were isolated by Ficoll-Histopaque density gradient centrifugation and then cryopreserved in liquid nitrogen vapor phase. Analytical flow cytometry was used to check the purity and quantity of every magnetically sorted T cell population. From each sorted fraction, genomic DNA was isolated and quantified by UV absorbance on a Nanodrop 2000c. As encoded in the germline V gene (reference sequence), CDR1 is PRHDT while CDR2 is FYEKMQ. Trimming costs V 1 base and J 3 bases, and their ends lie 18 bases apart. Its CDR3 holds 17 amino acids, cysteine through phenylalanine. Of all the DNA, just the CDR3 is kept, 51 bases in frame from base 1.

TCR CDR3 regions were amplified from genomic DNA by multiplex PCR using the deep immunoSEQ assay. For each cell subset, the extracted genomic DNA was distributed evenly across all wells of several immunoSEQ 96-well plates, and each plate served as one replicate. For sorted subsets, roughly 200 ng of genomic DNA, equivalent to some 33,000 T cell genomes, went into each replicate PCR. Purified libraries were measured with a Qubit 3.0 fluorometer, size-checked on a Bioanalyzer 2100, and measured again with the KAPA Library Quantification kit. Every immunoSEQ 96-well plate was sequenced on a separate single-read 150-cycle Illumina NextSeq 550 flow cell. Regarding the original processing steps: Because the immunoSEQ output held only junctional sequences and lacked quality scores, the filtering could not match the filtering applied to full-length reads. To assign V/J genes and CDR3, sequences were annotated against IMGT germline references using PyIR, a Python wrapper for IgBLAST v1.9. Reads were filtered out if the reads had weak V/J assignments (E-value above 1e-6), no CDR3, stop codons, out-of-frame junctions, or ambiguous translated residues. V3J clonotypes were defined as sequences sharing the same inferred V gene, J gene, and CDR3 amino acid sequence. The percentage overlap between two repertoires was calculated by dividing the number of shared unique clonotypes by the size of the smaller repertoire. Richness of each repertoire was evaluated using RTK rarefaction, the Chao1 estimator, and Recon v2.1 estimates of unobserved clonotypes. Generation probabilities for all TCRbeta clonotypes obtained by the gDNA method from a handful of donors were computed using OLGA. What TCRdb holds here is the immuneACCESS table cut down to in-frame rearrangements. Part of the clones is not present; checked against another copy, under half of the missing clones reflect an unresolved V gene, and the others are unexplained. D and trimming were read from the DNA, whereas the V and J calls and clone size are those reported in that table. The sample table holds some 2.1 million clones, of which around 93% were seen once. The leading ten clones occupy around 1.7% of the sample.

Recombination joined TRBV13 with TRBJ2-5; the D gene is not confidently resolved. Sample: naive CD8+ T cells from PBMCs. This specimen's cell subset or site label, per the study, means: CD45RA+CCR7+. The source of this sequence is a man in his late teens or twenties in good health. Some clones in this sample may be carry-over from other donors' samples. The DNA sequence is TGTGCCAGCAGCTTAGCAGTGAGTCCCCGAAGGAAAGAGACCCAGTACTTC. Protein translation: CASSLAVSPRRKETQYF.